Listed below are T cell receptor beta chains from one sample, sequenced in a study of T cells after yellow fever vaccination. One entry per CDR3 protein results from TCRdb running MiXCR on the 5' RACE reads. The sample lists some 300,000 distinct CDR3 sequences, around a tenth occurring once. The source material was CD4+ T cells sorted from PBMCs, sampled 45 days after the yellow fever booster vaccination. These receptors all come from a man between 18 and 35 years old who received the YFV17D yellow fever vaccine. CDR3s include the opening cysteine and the closing phenylalanine or tryptophan. Each record gives: clone size, J gene, D gene, V gene, CDR3 DNA, CDR3 protein. The D gene is left open where the match is weak. Where a row states a size, it is once, few, many or the class of an expanded clone; other rows omit it.

>.|TRBJ1-6|TRBD1|TRBV5-1
TGCGCCAGCACTCCGGGACAGCGAAACTATAATTCACCCCTCCACTTT
CASTPGQRNYNSPLHF
>.|TRBJ2-5|.|TRBV20-1
TGCAGTGCTAGAGATCGGGTGGTAAACCAAGAGACCCAGTACTTC
CSARDRVVNQETQYF
>.|TRBJ2-3|.|TRBV5-4
TGTGCCAGCAGCTTGACAAGCCCCACAGATACGCAGTATTTT
CASSLTSPTDTQYF
>many|TRBJ1-1|.|TRBV12-3/TRBV12-4
TGTGCCAGCAGTTTCCAGGGCCTGAACACTGAAGCTTTCTTT
CASSFQGLNTEAFF
>few|TRBJ2-3|.|TRBV19
TGTGCCAGTAGTCGGTTACCCACAGATACGCAGTATTTT
CASSRLPTDTQYF
>many|TRBJ2-2|.|TRBV4-2
TGTGCCAGCAGCCAAGTCATCCGGGTGGGCGGGGAGCTGTTTTTT
CASSQVIRVGGELFF
>few|TRBJ2-2|.|TRBV18
TGTGCCAGCTCACCACCAGGAGGCCGGGATTACACCGGGGAGCTGTTTTTT
CASSPPGGRDYTGELFF
>once|TRBJ1-6|.|TRBV20-1
TGCAGTGCGGCAGGGGTACGGAATTCACCCCTCCACTTT
CSAAGVRNSPLHF
>.|TRBJ1-1|.|TRBV12-3/TRBV12-4
TGTGCCAGCAGTTTGTCCGGGGGGTCGGGCACTGAAGCTTTCTTT
CASSLSGGSGTEAFF
>many|TRBJ1-1|.|TRBV27
TGTGCCAGCAGGTCCCCCCGTGGGGGGCGGTACACTGAAGCTTTCTTT
CASRSPRGGRYTEAFF
>few|TRBJ2-1|TRBD1|TRBV24-1
TGTGCCACCAGTGATTTCAGGACAGGCCCCAGCAAGCAGTTCTTC
CATSDFRTGPSKQFF
>.|TRBJ1-2|.|TRBV12-3/TRBV12-4
TGTGCCAGCAGTTTAAGGGCAGATGGCTACACCTTC
CASSLRADGYTF
>.|TRBJ2-2|TRBD1|TRBV4-2
TGTGCCAGCAGTCTAGTCGGGACAGCGAACACCGGGGAGCTGTTTTTT
CASSLVGTANTGELFF
>.|TRBJ1-2|.|TRBV20-1
TGCAGTGCTAGAGACAGGGCCTCCGGCTACACCTTC
CSARDRASGYTF
>.|TRBJ2-5|.|TRBV7-3
TGTGCCAGCAGCCCGGGGCCCCTCTGGGCCCAGTACTTC
CASSPGPLWAQYF
>few|TRBJ1-5|.|TRBV6-6
TGTGCCAGCAGTCCCGGCTGGGGTATTGATCAGCCCCAGCATTTT
CASSPGWGIDQPQHF
>.|TRBJ1-5|.|TRBV6-2/TRBV6-3
TGTGCCAGCAGAGTGGGGGGGGTAAGCAATCAGCCCCAGCATTTT
CASRVGGVSNQPQHF
>few|TRBJ1-1|TRBD1|TRBV5-1
TGCGCCAGCAGCCCTGGGACAGCTGAAGCTTTCTTT
CASSPGTAEAFF
>.|TRBJ2-3|TRBD2|TRBV12-3/TRBV12-4
TGTGCCAGCAGTTTAGACCCCGGGGGGTGGGGAGATACGCAGTATTTT
CASSLDPGGWGDTQYF
>few|TRBJ2-1|.|TRBV18
TGTGCCAGCTCACCGAGTCCGGGACCCGAGAACAATGAGCAGTTCTTC
CASSPSPGPENNEQFF
>.|TRBJ2-7|TRBD2|TRBV4-2
TGTGCCAGCAGCCAAGGCAGCGGGGGGGCAAACGAGCAGTACTTC
CASSQGSGGANEQYF
>.|TRBJ2-5|.|TRBV5-4
TGTGCCAGCAGCTCCCGGGGGAGCCAAGAGACCCAGTACTTC
CASSSRGSQETQYF
>.|TRBJ1-1|.|TRBV29-1
TGCAGCGTTGGTTCGGGGGCGGAAGCTTTCTTT
CSVGSGAEAFF
>many|TRBJ2-3|TRBD1|TRBV2
TGTGCCAGCAGTGGGGACAGATCTACAGATACGCAGTATTTT
CASSGDRSTDTQYF
>.|TRBJ1-1|TRBD1|TRBV18
TGTGCCAGCTCACCTAGGGGACAGACAGCTTTCTTT
CASSPRGQTAFF
>.|TRBJ1-4|.|TRBV5-1
TGCGCCAGCAGCTTGCGGAGCCCACGGAGTGAAAAACTGTTTTTT
CASSLRSPRSEKLFF
>few|TRBJ2-2|TRBD1|TRBV19
TGTGCCAGTAATCGCCAGGGGGCTAACACCGGGGAGCTGTTTTTT
CASNRQGANTGELFF
>few|TRBJ2-3|TRBD2|TRBV23-1
TGCGCCAGCAGTCACACAACCAGGGAGGGAACAGATACGCAGTATTTT
CASSHTTREGTDTQYF
>few|TRBJ1-2|TRBD1|TRBV29-1
TGCAGCACCCCGACAGGGTCCCACTATGGCTACACCTTC
CSTPTGSHYGYTF
>.|TRBJ2-7|.|TRBV18
TGTGCCAGCTCACCAGGGGCCGGCTACGAGCAGTACTTC
CASSPGAGYEQYF
>many|TRBJ1-4|.|TRBV7-2
TGTGCCAGCAGCTTAGCCCCGCAGAGGGCAACTAATGAAAAACTGTTTTTT
CASSLAPQRATNEKLFF
>.|TRBJ1-2|TRBD1|TRBV5-1
TGCGCCAGCAGCCCAGGACAGGAAGACTATGGCTACACCTTC
CASSPGQEDYGYTF